The T cell receptor beta chain described here comes from a study of shared clonotypes between healthy human individuals. Study summary: Serving as donors were two women and a few men, whose ages spanned 18 to 49. Findings of the study overall: The study found roughly 5% of naive CD4 clonotypes shared across a few donors.

Germline CDR1 SGHAT, CDR2 FQNNGV. Between the trimmed V and J ends, which lost 1 base and 8 bases, there was a span of 9 bases. The CDR3 length is 13 residues. Data came from immunoSEQ multiplex PCR; TCRdb stores just in-frame clones and leaves some out. The profile shows about 2,200,000 clones, 85% to 95% of them singletons. Naive CD8 cells were CD45RO-negative, positively selected for CCR7, excluding terminally differentiated effector memory CD45RA+ cells. About this clone: The antigen remains unidentified.

V usage is TRBV11-2 and J usage is TRBJ2-1; tentatively, D is TRBD1 (6 bases). The sequencing sample was made of naive CD8+ T cells from PBMCs. The receptor was isolated from a man aged 18 to 35 in good health. Some clones in this sample may be carry-over from other donors' samples. The CDR3 spells CASSLGGGDEQFF. CDR3 coding DNA: TGTGCCAGCAGCTTAGGAGGGGGAGATGAGCAGTTCTTC.